These T cell receptor beta chains were read from a single sample in a study of T-cell reconstitution after alpha-beta-depleted transplantation in children. TCRdb ran MiXCR on the PCR reads and lists one entry per CDR3 protein. Found here are 750,000 to 950,000 distinct CDR3 sequences, approximately 15% of them singletons; the top ten hold around 5%. The input for sequencing was PBMCs, mostly from graft donor cells, taken 360 days after TCRalphabeta/CD19-depleted stem cell transplant. Every receptor here comes from a male patient aged 5 to 17 who had a stem cell transplant for acute lymphoblastic leukemia, so the T cells may come from the graft donor. The CDR3 runs from the conserved cysteine through the conserved F or W. D genes are given only for firm matches. Clone size is given for some rows only: seen once, a few or many times, or a class if the clone is expanded.

j_call | clone_size | v_call | d_call | cdr3_aa | cdr3_nt
TRBJ2-7 | few | TRBV28 | - | CASSSPQYEQYF | TGTGCCAGCAGTTCGCCCCAGTACGAGCAGTACTTC
TRBJ2-5 | - | TRBV29-1 | - | CSVERVRTGETQYF | TGCAGCGTTGAAAGAGTCAGGACGGGGGAGACCCAGTACTTC
TRBJ2-1 | few | TRBV7-3 | TRBD2 | CASSLMGLAGGSEQFF | TGTGCCAGCAGCTTAATGGGACTAGCGGGAGGTAGCGAGCAGTTCTTC
TRBJ1-2 | few | TRBV2 | - | CASSSSSVSYYGYTF | -
TRBJ2-7 | few | TRBV5-1 | TRBD1 | CASSQRQGAIVSYEQYF | TGCGCCAGCAGTCAACGACAGGGCGCCATCGTCTCCTACGAGCAGTACTTC
TRBJ2-7 | few | TRBV4-1 | TRBD2 | CASSQERLAGGYEQYF | TGCGCCAGCAGCCAGGAACGACTAGCGGGAGGGTACGAGCAGTACTTC
TRBJ2-3 | few | TRBV5-1 | - | CASSLAFRGPDTQYF | TGCGCCAGCAGCTTGGCATTCCGGGGTCCAGATACGCAGTATTTT
TRBJ1-5 | - | TRBV20-1 | - | CSARVHGAQPQHF | TGCAGTGCTAGAGTACATGGCGCTCAGCCCCAGCATTTT
TRBJ2-3 | many | TRBV6-5 | TRBD1 | CASSKQGPHTADTQYF | TGTGCCAGCAGCAAACAGGGGCCCCACACGGCAGATACGCAGTATTTT
TRBJ2-1 | few | TRBV29-1 | - | CSVAGSGRAYNEQFF | TGCAGCGTTGCGGGTAGCGGCCGAGCCTACAATGAGCAGTTCTTC
TRBJ2-5 | many | TRBV20-1 | - | CSANWGETQYF | TGCAGTGCCAACTGGGGAGAGACCCAGTACTTC
TRBJ2-7 | few | TRBV5-6 | - | CASRRLEGANEQYF | TGTGCCAGCAGGAGGCTGGAGGGGGCAAACGAGCAGTACTTC
TRBJ2-7 | few | TRBV7-9 | - | CASSLRDPKGDEQYF | TGTGCCAGCAGCTTGAGGGACCCCAAAGGGGACGAGCAGTACTTC
TRBJ2-1 | - | TRBV12-3/TRBV12-4 | - | CASSPGGGIYNEQFF | TGTGCCAGCAGTCCAGGTGGGGGGATATACAATGAGCAGTTCTTC
TRBJ2-2 | many | TRBV5-1 | - | CASRGFRRENTGELFF | TGCGCCAGCAGAGGATTCCGGCGGGAGAACACCGGGGAGCTGTTTTTT
TRBJ2-3 | - | TRBV7-3 | TRBD2 | CASSDRTSGGDTQYF | TGTGCCAGCAGCGACCGGACTAGCGGTGGAGATACGCAGTATTTT
TRBJ2-7 | - | TRBV20-1 | - | CSARDSGVEQYF | TGCAGTGCTAGAGATTCGGGGGTCGAGCAGTACTTC
TRBJ2-1 | many | TRBV29-1 | TRBD2 | CSVEEARGAVGYNEQFF | TGCAGCGTTGAAGAAGCGCGGGGGGCGGTGGGATACAATGAGCAGTTCTTC
TRBJ2-3 | - | TRBV5-1 | TRBD1 | CASRMQGATDTQYF | TGCGCCAGCAGGATGCAGGGGGCCACAGATACGCAGTATTTT
TRBJ2-5 | few | TRBV25-1 | - | CASSEGAPGETQYF | TGTGCCAGCAGTGAGGGAGCCCCGGGGGAGACCCAGTACTTC
TRBJ2-7 | few | TRBV12-3/TRBV12-4 | - | CASSFLDPRDSTFKQYF | TGTGCCAGCAGTTTCCTGGATCCCCGGGACTCCACCTTCAAGCAGTACTTC
TRBJ2-7 | - | TRBV5-1 | - | CASSFSRAYEQYF | TGCGCCAGCAGCTTCTCGCGCGCCTACGAGCAGTACTTC
TRBJ2-7 | - | TRBV20-1 | - | CSARDPTGRLNEQYF | TGCAGTGCTAGAGACCCAACAGGGAGGCTCAACGAGCAGTACTTC
TRBJ2-7 | few | TRBV20-1 | TRBD1 | CSAAYRGRVPEQYF | TGCAGTGCTGCTTACAGGGGGCGCGTACCCGAGCAGTACTTC
TRBJ2-7 | - | TRBV28 | - | CASSWISSYEQYF | TGTGCCAGCAGTTGGATAAGCTCCTACGAGCAGTACTTC
TRBJ2-7 | - | TRBV5-1 | TRBD2 | CASSFGERGYEQYF | TGCGCCAGCAGCTTTGGGGAGCGGGGTTACGAGCAGTACTTC
TRBJ2-7 | - | TRBV15 | - | CATSSSTLTSYEQYF | TGTGCCACCAGCAGCTCGACTCTTACCTCCTACGAGCAGTACTTC
TRBJ2-1 | few | TRBV24-1 | - | CATSDPLVVGGSYNEQFF | TGTGCCACCAGTGATCCCCTCGTGGTGGGGGGCTCCTACAATGAGCAGTTCTTC
TRBJ1-1 | - | TRBV7-6 | - | CASSPMRNTEAFF | TGTGCCAGCAGCCCGATGAGGAACACTGAAGCTTTCTTT
TRBJ2-7 | - | TRBV5-1 | - | CASSLAVAQGTHEQYF | TGCGCCAGCAGCTTGGCAGTAGCGCAGGGAACTCACGAGCAGTACTTC
TRBJ2-2 | - | TRBV7-3 | - | CASSLSPLSPGELFF | TGTGCCAGCAGCTTAAGCCCCTTGTCCCCCGGGGAGCTGTTTTTT
TRBJ2-7 | - | TRBV13 | TRBD1 | CASTEFGTGTREQYF | TGTGCCAGCACCGAATTCGGGACAGGGACTCGTGAGCAGTACTTC
TRBJ2-7 | - | TRBV5-1 | - | CASRSGSGSYEQYF | TGCGCCAGCCGCTCAGGGTCAGGCTCCTACGAGCAGTACTTC
TRBJ1-4 | few | TRBV7-9 | - | CASSLARGSEKLFF | TGTGCCAGCAGCTTAGCGCGAGGGAGTGAAAAACTGTTTTTT
TRBJ2-7 | few | TRBV2 | - | CASSDWYEQYF | TGTGCCAGCAGCGATTGGTACGAGCAGTACTTC
TRBJ2-1 | - | TRBV12-3/TRBV12-4 | - | CASSSREHNEQFF | TGTGCCAGCAGTTCTCGGGAGCACAATGAGCAGTTCTTC
TRBJ2-3 | many | TRBV29-1 | - | CSVETYGGVDTQYF | TGCAGCGTTGAAACCTATGGTGGGGTAGATACGCAGTATTTT
TRBJ2-5 | few | TRBV15 | - | CATSSSMTVGETQYF | TGTGCCACCAGCAGCTCTATGACCGTAGGGGAGACCCAGTACTTC
TRBJ2-2 | - | TRBV11-2 | TRBD1 | CASRPPGTGATGELFF | TGTGCCAGCAGGCCCCCCGGGACAGGGGCCACCGGGGAGCTGTTTTTT
TRBJ2-2 | - | TRBV7-9 | TRBD1 | CASSLAHRGPTGELFF | TGTGCCAGCAGCTTAGCCCACAGGGGACCCACCGGGGAGCTGTTTTTT
TRBJ1-4 | few | TRBV20-1 | - | CSASVRDTSWGREKLFF | TGCAGTGCCAGCGTGCGGGACACCTCCTGGGGTAGGGAAAAACTGTTTTTT
TRBJ1-1 | - | TRBV5-1 | - | CASSWTGTQEAFF | TGCGCCAGCAGCTGGACCGGGACACAAGAAGCTTTCTTT
TRBJ2-7 | - | TRBV19 | TRBD2 | CASSIVPGLAIEQYF | TGTGCCAGTAGTATAGTCCCGGGACTAGCGATCGAGCAGTACTTC
TRBJ2-7 | few | TRBV6-1 | TRBD2 | CAAPPGGTSGRYEQYF | TGTGCCGCTCCGCCGGGCGGTACCAGCGGGAGATACGAGCAGTACTTC
TRBJ1-1 | - | TRBV12-5 | TRBD1 | CASGPGQGINTEAFF | TGTGCTAGTGGACCCGGACAGGGGATAAACACTGAAGCTTTCTTT
TRBJ2-3 | few | TRBV30 | TRBD2 | CAWSGLAGRGDTQYF | TGTGCCTGGAGTGGTCTAGCGGGAAGGGGTGATACGCAGTATTTT
TRBJ2-3 | few | TRBV6-1 | TRBD1 | CASSLRRDSISLTQYF | TGTGCCAGCAGTCTCCGCCGGGACAGCATCTCCCTAACGCAGTATTTT
TRBJ2-1 | few | TRBV5-1 | TRBD2 | CASSLNQAGVNNEQFF | TGCGCCAGCAGCTTAAATCAAGCGGGAGTGAACAATGAGCAGTTCTTC
TRBJ2-5 | - | TRBV10-3 | - | CAISESQVQETQYF | TGTGCCATCAGTGAGTCGCAGGTCCAAGAGACCCAGTACTTC
TRBJ1-2 | - | TRBV18 | - | CASSPGAQGLSGYTF | TGTGCCAGCTCACCGGGGGCACAGGGTTTGAGTGGCTACACCTTC
TRBJ2-1 | many | TRBV20-1 | TRBD2 | CSARDPASGSPGFRYEQFF | TGCAGTGCTAGAGATCCGGCTAGCGGGAGTCCGGGGTTCCGCTATGAGCAGTTCTTC
TRBJ2-1 | - | TRBV5-4 | TRBD2 | CASSLISGATYNEQFF | TGTGCCAGCAGCTTGATTAGCGGGGCCACCTACAATGAGCAGTTCTTC